This T cell receptor (beta chain) was sequenced for a study of cytomegalovirus exposure and HLA in healthy donors. The length of the CDR3 is 16 residues. Germline V lookup: CDR1 MDHEN, CDR2 SYDVKM. Trimming removed 2 bases from V and 2 bases from J, with 14 bases in between. 13 Jbeta primers and 60 Vbeta primers were used for the PCR. Produced via immunoSEQ multiplex PCR; TCRdb's table is partial and in-frame only. This sample yields 55,000 to 80,000 clones, of which approximately 77% are seen a single time; almost 7.5% belongs to the top ten. Details on this clone: What it binds is unknown.

Study-level results: Highest at DRB1 and lowest at HLA-C, TCR association rates differed among HLA loci in a later analysis. Cytomegalovirus-associated status was assigned to fewer than 200 TCR beta chains. Presence/absence analyses took donor sequencing depth as roughly uniform.

This chain links TRBV28 with TRBJ2-3; D is possibly TRBD2 (5 bases). What was sequenced was PBMCs. This TCR was recovered from a woman aged 30 to 39 in good health and CMV-seropositive. The CDR3 reads CASSLRVATVTDTQYF. For the CDR3, the DNA is TGTGCCAGCAGTTTAAGGGTAGCGACCGTCACAGATACGCAGTATTTT. The complete variable domain, with remaining parts taken from reference TRBV28 and TRBJ2-3, reads DVKVTQSSRYLVKRTGEKVFLECVQDMDHENMFWYRQDPGLGLRLIYFSYDVKMKEKGDIPEGYSVSREKKERFSLILESASTNQTSMYLCASSLRVATVTDTQYFGPGTRLTVL.